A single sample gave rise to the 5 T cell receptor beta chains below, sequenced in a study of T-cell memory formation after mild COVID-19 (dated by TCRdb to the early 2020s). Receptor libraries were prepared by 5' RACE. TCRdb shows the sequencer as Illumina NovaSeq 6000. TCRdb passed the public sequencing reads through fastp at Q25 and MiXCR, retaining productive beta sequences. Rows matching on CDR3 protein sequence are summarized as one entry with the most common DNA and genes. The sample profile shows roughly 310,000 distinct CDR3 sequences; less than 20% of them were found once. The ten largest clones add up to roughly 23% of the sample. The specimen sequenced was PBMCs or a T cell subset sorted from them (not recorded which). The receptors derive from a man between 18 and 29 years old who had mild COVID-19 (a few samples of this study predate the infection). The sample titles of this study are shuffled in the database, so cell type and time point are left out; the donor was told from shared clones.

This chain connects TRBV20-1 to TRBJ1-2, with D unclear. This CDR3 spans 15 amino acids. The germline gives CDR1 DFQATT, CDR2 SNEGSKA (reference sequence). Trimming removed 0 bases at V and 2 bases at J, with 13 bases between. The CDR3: CSARDAGDANYGYTF. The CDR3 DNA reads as TGCAGTGCTAGAGATGCTGGTGACGCCAACTATGGCTACACCTTC.

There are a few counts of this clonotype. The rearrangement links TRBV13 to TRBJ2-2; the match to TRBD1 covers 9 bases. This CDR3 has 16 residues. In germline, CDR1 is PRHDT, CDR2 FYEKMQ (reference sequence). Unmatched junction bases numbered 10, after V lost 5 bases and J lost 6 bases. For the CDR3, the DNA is TGTGCCAGCAGCGATTACAGGGGGCCCGCCCCCGGGGAGCTGTTTTTT. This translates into CASSDYRGPAPGELFF.

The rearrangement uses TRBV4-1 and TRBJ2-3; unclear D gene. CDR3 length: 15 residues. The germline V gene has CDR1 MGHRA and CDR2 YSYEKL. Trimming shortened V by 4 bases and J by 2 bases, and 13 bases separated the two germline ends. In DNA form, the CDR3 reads TGCGCCAGCAGCCCCCCTCCGCTGAACACAGATACGCAGTATTTT. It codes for CASSPPPLNTDTQYF.

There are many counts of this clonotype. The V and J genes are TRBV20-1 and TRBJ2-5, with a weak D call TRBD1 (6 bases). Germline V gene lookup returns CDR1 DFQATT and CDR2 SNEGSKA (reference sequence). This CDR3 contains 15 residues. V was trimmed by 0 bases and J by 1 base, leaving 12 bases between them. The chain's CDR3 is CSARDREQGQETQYF. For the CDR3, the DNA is TGCAGTGCTAGAGATCGAGAACAGGGCCAAGAGACCCAGTACTTC.

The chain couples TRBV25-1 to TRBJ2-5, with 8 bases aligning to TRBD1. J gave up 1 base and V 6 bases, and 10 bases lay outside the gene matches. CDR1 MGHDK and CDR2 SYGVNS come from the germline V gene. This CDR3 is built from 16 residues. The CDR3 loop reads CASRRDGQGPQETQYF. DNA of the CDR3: TGTGCCAGCAGACGAGACGGACAGGGCCCCCAAGAGACCCAGTACTTC.